This T cell receptor (beta chain) originates from a study of shared clonotypes between healthy human individuals. With respect to this clone: Its antigen is as yet unknown.

Source study methods: Junction-only immunoSEQ sequences carried no quality scores, so filtering differed. This table comes from immunoSEQ multiplex PCR, and its TCRdb copy is limited to in-frame clones, with some not included. From that table come the V and J calls and clone size; the DNA was used to work out D and trimming. The table shows fewer than 650,000 clones, with roughly 79% occurring only once. General study points: Researchers sampled blood only, noting tissue repertoires likely differ.

The CDR3 runs to 15 residues. The germline V gene has CDR1 SGHAT and CDR2 FQNNGV. The junction had 10 bases not matched to a gene; V was cut back by 3 bases and J by 9 bases. Sequenced: PBMCs. This sequence originates from a woman aged 40 to 55 in good health. Some clones in this sample may be carry-over from other donors' samples. The chain joins TRBV11-2 to TRBJ2-1; 8 bases are shared with TRBD1. The CDR3: CASSLRGQAGGEQFF. Here the CDR3 DNA reads TGTGCCAGCAGCTTGAGGGGACAGGCCGGGGGTGAGCAGTTCTTC.